Listed below are T cell receptor beta chains from one sample, sequenced in a study of blood T cell repertoires in COVID-19. Measured with immunoSEQ multiplex PCR; TCRdb has only the in-frame clones, and not every one. Found here are about 200,000 clones, approximately 91% of them singletons; the top ten hold roughly 19%. What was sequenced was peripheral blood. Receptors originate from a man in his fifties with COVID-19, enrolled during active disease. CDR3s include the opening cysteine and the closing phenylalanine or tryptophan. The D gene is left open where the match is weak. Size values are once, few and many counts, or a class for expanded clones, and some rows have none.

v_call,d_call,j_call,clone_size,cdr3_aa,cdr3_nt
TRBV18,TRBD1,TRBJ1-2,.,CASSPTGRTGMNYGYTF,TGTGCCAGCTCACCAACAGGACGGACAGGGATGAACTATGGCTACACCTTC
TRBV5-1,.,TRBJ2-7,.,CASSEGHFYEQYF,TGCGCCAGCAGCGAAGGACATTTCTACGAGCAGTACTTC
TRBV2,TRBD2,TRBJ2-7,few,CASSEGTSGYYEQYF,TGTGCCAGCAGTGAAGGGACTAGCGGTTACTACGAGCAGTACTTC
TRBV11-2,TRBD1,TRBJ2-7,once,CASSSDRFYEQYF,TGTGCCAGCAGCTCGGACAGGTTCTACGAGCAGTACTTC
TRBV10-3,TRBD1,TRBJ1-6,.,CAISQGQDNSPLHF,TGTGCCATCAGTCAGGGACAGGATAATTCACCCCTCCACTTT
TRBV21-1,.,TRBJ2-2,.,CASSRLATQAGELFF,TGTGCCAGCTCAAGACTAGCGACCCAGGCCGGGGAGCTGTTTTTT
TRBV19,TRBD1,TRBJ1-4,once,CASGALQGTNEKLFF,TGTGCCAGTGGCGCGTTACAGGGGACTAATGAAAAACTGTTTTTT
TRBV2,.,TRBJ2-3,once,CASSPTGLDSTDTQYF,TGTGCCAGCAGCCCCACCGGACTGGATAGCACAGATACGCAGTATTTT
TRBV27,TRBD2,TRBJ2-3,once,CASSPHLAGGPDTQYF,TGTGCCAGCAGTCCGCACCTAGCGGGAGGGCCGGATACGCAGTATTTT
TRBV20-1,.,TRBJ2-3,.,CSASWQGMEDTQYF,TGCAGTGCTAGTTGGCAGGGGATGGAAGATACGCAGTATTTT
TRBV11-3,TRBD2,TRBJ2-1,.,CASSLLAADSYNEQFF,TGTGCCAGCAGCTTGCTAGCGGCAGACTCCTACAATGAGCAGTTCTTC
TRBV5-1,TRBD2,TRBJ2-2,.,CASRRGGTRHTGELFF,TGCGCCAGCAGGAGGGGCGGGACTAGACACACCGGGGAGCTGTTTTTT
TRBV4-1,TRBD1,TRBJ1-4,.,CASSQGGTGDNEKLFF,TGCGCCAGCAGCCAAGGTGGGACAGGGGATAATGAAAAGCTGTTTTTT
TRBV5-1,TRBD2,TRBJ2-5,.,CASSPIRGGTNQETQYF,TGCGCCAGCAGTCCAATTCGGGGGGGTACGAACCAAGAGACCCAGTACTTC
TRBV5-1,.,TRBJ2-3,.,CASSWAAGGGTQYF,TGCGCCAGCAGCTGGGCGGCCGGTGGGGGGACGCAGTATTTT
TRBV28,.,TRBJ1-1,.,CASSLHAGPLEAFF,TGTGCCAGCAGTTTACACGCGGGGCCCCTTGAAGCTTTCTTT
TRBV28,TRBD1,TRBJ1-5,.,CASQGTAIHQPQHF,TGTGCCAGCCAAGGGACAGCGATACATCAGCCCCAGCATTTT
TRBV6-5,.,TRBJ2-3,.,CAISQRGVETDTQYF,TGTGCCATCTCTCAGAGAGGCGTGGAAACAGATACGCAGTATTTT
TRBV18,TRBD1,TRBJ1-3,.,CASSSGQSSGNTIYF,TGTGCCAGCTCATCGGGACAGAGCTCTGGAAACACCATATATTTT
TRBV5-4,TRBD1,TRBJ1-6,.,CASRTGTGDYSPLHF,TGTGCCAGCAGGACCGGGACAGGGGACTATTCACCCCTCCACTTT
TRBV3-1/TRBV3-2,.,TRBJ1-1,.,CASSPTREWAFF,TGTGCCAGCAGCCCGACTCGGGAGTGGGCTTTCTTT
TRBV14,TRBD1,TRBJ1-2,.,CASSQTLRGQSYGYTF,TGTGCCAGCAGCCAAACTCTCAGGGGGCAGAGCTATGGCTACACCTTC